This TCR beta chain was recorded in a study of blood T cell repertoires in COVID-19. Background on the study: The United States, Italy and Spain provided the acute and convalescent COVID-19 samples.

The protocol was immunoSEQ multiplex PCR, while the TCRdb copy is restricted to in-frame clones and leaves out a portion. The data contain hundreds of thousands of clones, roughly 87% of them seen just once; the ten biggest clones take up 0.9% to 1.2%. Enrolled through a virtual design, the participants were between roughly 18 and 95 years of age and came from about two dozen US areas. Cohorts were determined from participant-reported clinical history. Each recovered donor of Cohort 3 presented with two negative PCRs, clearance, or symptom resolution. CDR1 MNHEY and CDR2 SMNVEV come from the germline V gene (reference sequence). The CDR3 length is 15 residues. V dropped 4 bases and J dropped 1; count of bases not matched to a gene: 4.

This clonotype was sampled from a woman aged 25 to 39 who had recovered from COVID-19. Sequences were obtained from PBMCs or T cells enriched from blood (not recorded which). The chain uses TRBV27 and TRBJ2-7; 10 bases map to TRBD1. The CDR3 is CASSSTGGRSYEQYF. As DNA, the CDR3 is TGTGCCAGCAGTTCGACAGGGGGCAGGTCCTACGAGCAGTACTTC.